This T cell receptor beta chain was recovered during a study of T-cell memory formation after mild COVID-19. Overall study: Clusters of TCRs were largely donor specific.

This CDR3 is built from 16 residues. The trim removed 6 bases at V and 7 bases at J, leaving 16 bases unmatched. Per the germline V gene, CDR1 is MNHEY and CDR2 is SVGAGI. Concerning this clonotype itself: The antigen is unknown.

A single record per CDR3 protein comes from TCRdb applying MiXCR to the 5' RACE reads. The sample gives 250,000 to 350,000 distinct CDR3 sequences, 15% to 20% of which show up once; 22% is in the top ten. Whole-study findings and limits: The appearance of some responding clones in pre-infection memory suggested that cross-reactive memory joined. The second-wave clones peaking on day 37 were not confirmed as SARS-CoV-2-specific. Chiefly within CM and EM were the contracting CD4+ clones; CD8+ ones were within EMRA.

The sample consisted of PBMCs or a T cell subset sorted from them (not recorded which). This clonotype was obtained from a man younger than 35 who had mild COVID-19 (a few samples of this study predate the infection). Cell type and time point are not known. This rearrangement joins TRBV6-5 to TRBJ1-2; 8 bases match TRBD1. Here the CDR3 DNA reads TGTGCCAGCAGAACCGCGCCACAGGGGGGGACGAGTGGCTACACCTTC. Its protein is CASRTAPQGGTSGYTF.